The 14 T cell receptor beta chains below were found in one sample sequenced in a study of shared clonotypes between healthy human individuals. Assay: immunoSEQ multiplex PCR; the TCRdb copy retains only in-frame clones and omits some. The table shows about 2.4 million clones, with 93% occurring only once. Sequenced sample: naive CD4+ T cells from PBMCs. Subset noted: CD45RA+ positively selected. The receptors shown here come from a man between 18 and 35 years old in good health. Some clones in this sample may be carry-over from other donors' samples.

The V gene is TRBV7-8, the J gene TRBJ2-1; no clear D gene. The CDR3 covers 12 residues. V shed 3 bases and J shed 4 bases, with 4 bases lying between them. Per germline, CDR1 SGHVS and CDR2 FQNEAQ. The DNA for the CDR3 is TGTGCCAGCAGCTTGAGGTACAATGAGCAGTTCTTC. Protein product: CASSLRYNEQFF.

The chain is built from TRBV6-5 and TRBJ2-3; D remains ambiguous. This CDR3 is built from 14 residues. The ends were cut back, 3 bases at V and 3 bases at J, with 10 bases in the middle. Germline V gives CDR1 MNHEY, CDR2 SVGAGI. CDR3 in DNA: TGTGCCAGCAGTTATCTACAGCAAACAGATACGCAGTATTTT. Translated: CASSYLQQTDTQYF.

The V call is TRBV28, the J call TRBJ1-1; no clear D. Germline V gene sequence: CDR1 MDHEN, CDR2 SYDVKM. The V end was cut by 3 bases, the J end by 6 bases, with 8 bases between. The length of the CDR3 is 12 residues. The chain's CDR3 is CASSFRRSEAFF. The CDR3 DNA follows: TGTGCCAGCAGTTTCCGGAGGTCTGAAGCTTTCTTT.

V is TRBV11-2 and J is TRBJ2-7, with 14 bases aligning to TRBD2. Germline loops: CDR1 SGHAT, CDR2 FQNNGV. V was pared by 4 bases and J by 6 bases, with 11 bases of the junction left unmatched. The CDR3 has 17 amino acids. The CDR3 sequence: CASSSLRLAGGEVEQYF. The CDR3 DNA is TGTGCCAGCAGCTCTTTAAGACTAGCGGGAGGGGAGGTCGAGCAGTACTTC.

The V and J genes are TRBV6-1 and TRBJ2-7; 11 positions agree with TRBD2. The CDR3 has 13 residues. V was clipped by 6 bases and J by 3 bases; unmatched bases: 1. Germline assignment: CDR1 MNHNS and CDR2 SASEGT. CDR3 coding DNA: TGTGCCAGCAGACTAGCGGGAGTCTACGAGCAGTACTTC. Residues: CASRLAGVYEQYF.

The chain recombines TRBV2 with TRBJ2-6; D is uncertain. Trimming took 7 bases from V and 0 from J, leaving 7 bases between them. Germline V gene data show CDR1 as SNHLY and CDR2 as FYNNEI. The CDR3 length is 14 residues. The chain's CDR3 is CASIPLSGANVLTF. As DNA, the CDR3 is TGTGCCAGCATTCCCCTCTCTGGGGCCAACGTCCTGACTTTC.

Worth noting for this clone: The same CDR3 is also encoded by other DNA sequences in this sample. The rearrangement uses TRBV14 and TRBJ2-7; 8 nucleotides align to TRBD2. This CDR3 region has 15 residues. Germline loops: CDR1 SGHDN, CDR2 FVKESK. J was trimmed by 1 base and V by 1 base; bases with no gene match: 3. The DNA of the CDR3 is TGTGCCAGCAGCCAAGGGCTAGCGGGTTCCTACGAGCAGTACTTC. This codes for CASSQGLAGSYEQYF.

This chain joins TRBV29-1 and TRBJ2-3, with TRBD1 identical over 8 bases. Germline V gene sequence: CDR1 SQVTM, CDR2 ANQGSEA. The CDR3 spans 13 residues. J was trimmed by 2 bases and V by 7 bases; bases with no gene match: 5. CDR3 in amino acids: CSGGQENTDTQYF. Here the CDR3 DNA reads TGCAGCGGGGGACAGGAGAACACAGATACGCAGTATTTT.

The DNA for the CDR3 is TGTGCCAGTAGTATCCGTCCTGATCAGCCCCAGCATTTT. Amino acids: CASSIRPDQPQHF. This chain links TRBV19 with TRBJ1-5, with no clear D. The CDR3 contains 13 residues. V shed 3 bases and J shed 5 bases, with 8 bases lying between them. Per germline, CDR1 LNHDA and CDR2 SQIVND (reference sequence).

This clone came up once. The V and J genes are TRBV28 and TRBJ2-7, with D perhaps matching TRBD1 or TRBD2 (5 bases each). With 0 bases removed from V and 5 bases from J, the gap between germline ends came to 14 bases. The CDR3 extends over 15 amino acids. Germline V gives CDR1 MDHEN, CDR2 SYDVKM. Written as DNA, the CDR3 is TGTGCCAGCAGTTTATGGGGTACCGAGGGACACGAGCAGTACTTC. This sequence encodes CASSLWGTEGHEQYF.

The rearrangement links TRBV9 to TRBJ2-1; D gene uncertain. The CDR3 consists of 12 residues. V was cut by 2 bases and J by 8 bases, with 8 bases left in between. CDR1 and CDR2 (germline): SGDLS, YYNGEE. This CDR3 is CASSVVRHEQFF. The CDR3 DNA sequence: TGTGCCAGCAGCGTCGTAAGGCATGAGCAGTTCTTC.

This clone was detected once. The chain joins TRBV5-1 to TRBJ2-7; D not resolved. Per germline, CDR1 SGHRS and CDR2 YFSETQ. The CDR3 extends over 17 amino acids. Deletions cut 3 bases from V and 1 base from J, with 20 bases between. Here the CDR3 DNA reads TGCGCCAGCAGCTCGACGGACGGATCACAAATTTCCTACGAGCAGTACTTC. It yields the protein CASSSTDGSQISYEQYF.

With regard to this clone: In the same sample, other DNA sequences code for this CDR3. The genes are TRBV6-5 and TRBJ2-3, with D unresolved. The germline V gene encodes CDR1 MNHEY and CDR2 SVGAGI. Trimming left V 2 bases short and J 2 bases short, with 8 bases between. This CDR3 has 14 residues. CDR3 nucleotides: TGTGCCAGCAGTTACAGGCAGGACACAGATACGCAGTATTTT. Its protein is CASSYRQDTDTQYF.

The V gene is TRBV2, the J gene TRBJ2-3, with D possibly matching TRBD2 (6 bases). This CDR3 contains 14 residues. Trimming cost V 4 bases and J 2 bases, with 10 bases left between them. Germline loops: CDR1 SNHLY, CDR2 FYNNEI. CDR3 sequence reads: CASSVASATDTQYF. The CDR3 DNA reads TGTGCCAGCAGTGTAGCTAGCGCCACAGATACGCAGTATTTT.